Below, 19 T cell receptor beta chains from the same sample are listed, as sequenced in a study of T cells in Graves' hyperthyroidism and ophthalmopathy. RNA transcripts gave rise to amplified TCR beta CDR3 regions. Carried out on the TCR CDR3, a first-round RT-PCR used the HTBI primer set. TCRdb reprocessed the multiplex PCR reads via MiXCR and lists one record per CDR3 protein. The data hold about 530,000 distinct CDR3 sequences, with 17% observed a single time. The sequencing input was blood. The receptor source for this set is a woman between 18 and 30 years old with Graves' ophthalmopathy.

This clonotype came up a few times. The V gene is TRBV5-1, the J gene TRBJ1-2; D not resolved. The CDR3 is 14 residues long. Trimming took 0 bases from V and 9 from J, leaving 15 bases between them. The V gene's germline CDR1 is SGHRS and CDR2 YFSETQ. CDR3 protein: CASSLVVPEGRYTF. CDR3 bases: TGCGCCAGCAGCTTGGTGGTCCCCGAGGGCCGCTACACCTTC.

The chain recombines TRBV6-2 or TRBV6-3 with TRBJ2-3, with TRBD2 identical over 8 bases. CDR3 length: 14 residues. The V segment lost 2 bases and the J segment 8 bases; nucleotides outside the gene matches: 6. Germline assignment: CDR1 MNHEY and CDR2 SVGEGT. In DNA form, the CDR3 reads TGTGCCAGCAGTTACGGTGGAGCGGGGGTTACGCAGTATTTT. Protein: CASSYGGAGVTQYF.

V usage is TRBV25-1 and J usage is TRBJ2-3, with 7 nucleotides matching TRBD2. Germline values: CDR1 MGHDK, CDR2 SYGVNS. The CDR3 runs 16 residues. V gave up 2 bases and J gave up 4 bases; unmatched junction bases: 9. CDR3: CASSEGRASGADTQYF. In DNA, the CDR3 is TGTGCCAGCAGTGAAGGGCGGGCTAGCGGCGCAGATACGCAGTATTTT.

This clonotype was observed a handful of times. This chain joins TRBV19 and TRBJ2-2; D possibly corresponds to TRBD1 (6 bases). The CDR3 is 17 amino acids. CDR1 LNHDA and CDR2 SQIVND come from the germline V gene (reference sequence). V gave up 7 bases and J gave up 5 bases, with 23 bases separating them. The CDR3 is CASKGVWEGVKTGELFF. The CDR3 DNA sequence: TGTGCCAGTAAGGGGGTGTGGGAAGGAGTCAAAACCGGGGAGCTGTTTTTT.

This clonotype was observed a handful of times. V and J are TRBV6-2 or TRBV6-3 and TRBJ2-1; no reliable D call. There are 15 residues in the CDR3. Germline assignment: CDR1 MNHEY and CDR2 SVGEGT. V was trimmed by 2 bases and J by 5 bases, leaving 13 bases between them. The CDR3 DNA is TGTGCCAGCAGTTACCCCCAGCCGGGTCACAATGAGCAGTTCTTC. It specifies CASSYPQPGHNEQFF.

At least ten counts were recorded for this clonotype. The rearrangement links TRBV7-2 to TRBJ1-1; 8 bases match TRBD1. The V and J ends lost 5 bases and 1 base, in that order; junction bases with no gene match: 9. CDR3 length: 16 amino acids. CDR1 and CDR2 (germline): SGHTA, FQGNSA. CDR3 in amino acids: CASSPRDRSWNTEAFF. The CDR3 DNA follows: TGTGCCAGCAGCCCTAGGGACAGGTCCTGGAACACTGAAGCTTTCTTT.

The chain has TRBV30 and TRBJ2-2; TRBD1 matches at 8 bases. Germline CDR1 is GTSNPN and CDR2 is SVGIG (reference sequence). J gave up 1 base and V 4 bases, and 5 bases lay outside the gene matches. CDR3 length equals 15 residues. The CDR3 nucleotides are TGTGCCTGGAAATGGGGGACAGGGAACACCGGGGAGCTGTTTTTT. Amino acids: CAWKWGTGNTGELFF.

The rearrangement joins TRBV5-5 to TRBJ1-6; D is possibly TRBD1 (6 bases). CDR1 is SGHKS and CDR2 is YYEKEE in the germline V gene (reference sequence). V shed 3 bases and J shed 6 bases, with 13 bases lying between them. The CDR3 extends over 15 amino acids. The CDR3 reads CASSSGTLVNSPLHF. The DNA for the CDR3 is TGTGCCAGCAGCTCCGGGACACTAGTTAATTCACCCCTCCACTTT.

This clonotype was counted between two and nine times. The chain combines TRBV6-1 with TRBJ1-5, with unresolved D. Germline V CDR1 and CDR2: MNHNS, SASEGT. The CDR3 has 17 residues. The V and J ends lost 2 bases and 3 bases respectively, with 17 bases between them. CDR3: CASSESEWADFNQPQHF. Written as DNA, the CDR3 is TGTGCCAGCAGTGAAAGTGAGTGGGCAGACTTCAATCAGCCCCAGCATTTT.

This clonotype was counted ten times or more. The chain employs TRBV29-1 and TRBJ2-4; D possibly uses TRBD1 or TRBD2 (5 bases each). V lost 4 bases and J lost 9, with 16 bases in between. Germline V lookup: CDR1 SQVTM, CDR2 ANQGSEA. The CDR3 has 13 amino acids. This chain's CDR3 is CSVAPGPGRIQYF. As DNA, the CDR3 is TGCAGCGTTGCCCCGGGGCCGGGACGCATTCAGTACTTC.

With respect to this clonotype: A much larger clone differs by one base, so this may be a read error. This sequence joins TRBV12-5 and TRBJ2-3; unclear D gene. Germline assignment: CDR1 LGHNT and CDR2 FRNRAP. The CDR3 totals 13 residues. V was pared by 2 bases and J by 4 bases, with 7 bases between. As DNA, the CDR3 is TGTGCTAGTGGTTTGCCCCGCTCAGATACGCAGTATTTT. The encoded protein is CASGLPRSDTQYF. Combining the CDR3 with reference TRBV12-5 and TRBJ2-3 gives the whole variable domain DARVTQTPRHKVTEMGQEVTMRCQPILGHNTVFWYRQTMMQGLELLAYFRNRAPLDDSGMPKDRFSAEMPDATLATLKIQPSEPRDSAVYFCASGLPRSDTQYFGPGTRLTVL.

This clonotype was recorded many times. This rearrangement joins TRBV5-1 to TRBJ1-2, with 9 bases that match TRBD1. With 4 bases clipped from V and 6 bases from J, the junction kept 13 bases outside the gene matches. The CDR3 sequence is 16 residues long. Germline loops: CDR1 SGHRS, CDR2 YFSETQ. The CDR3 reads CASSTLRTGDTNGYTF. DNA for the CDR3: TGCGCCAGCAGCACCTTGAGGACAGGGGATACGAATGGCTACACCTTC.

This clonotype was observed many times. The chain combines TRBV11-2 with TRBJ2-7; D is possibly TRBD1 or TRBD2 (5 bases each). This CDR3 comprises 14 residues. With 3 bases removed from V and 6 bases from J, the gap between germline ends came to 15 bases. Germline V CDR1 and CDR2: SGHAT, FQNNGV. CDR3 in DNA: TGTGCCAGCAGCTTGGGTAGGGGACGCGCCGAGCAGTACTTC. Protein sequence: CASSLGRGRAEQYF.

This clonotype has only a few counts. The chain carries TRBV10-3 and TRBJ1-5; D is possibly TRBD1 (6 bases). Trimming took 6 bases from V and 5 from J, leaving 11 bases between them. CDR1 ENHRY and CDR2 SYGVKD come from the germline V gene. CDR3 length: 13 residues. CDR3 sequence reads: CAIRQGWDQPQHF. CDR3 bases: TGTGCCATCAGACAGGGATGGGATCAGCCCCAGCATTTT.

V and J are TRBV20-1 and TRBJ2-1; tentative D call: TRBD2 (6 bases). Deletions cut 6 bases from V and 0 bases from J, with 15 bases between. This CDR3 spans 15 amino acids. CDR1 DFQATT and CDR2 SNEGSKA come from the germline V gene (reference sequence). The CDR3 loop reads CSAGRGASSYNEQFF. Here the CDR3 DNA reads TGCAGTGCAGGGCGGGGAGCTAGCTCCTACAATGAGCAGTTCTTC.

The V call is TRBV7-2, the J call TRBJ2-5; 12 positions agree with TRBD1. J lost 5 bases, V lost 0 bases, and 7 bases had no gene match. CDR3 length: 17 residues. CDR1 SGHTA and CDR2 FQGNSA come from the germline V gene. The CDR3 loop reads CASSLAGTGGVGETQYF. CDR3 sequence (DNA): TGTGCCAGCAGCTTAGCTGGGACAGGGGGCGTAGGGGAGACCCAGTACTTC.

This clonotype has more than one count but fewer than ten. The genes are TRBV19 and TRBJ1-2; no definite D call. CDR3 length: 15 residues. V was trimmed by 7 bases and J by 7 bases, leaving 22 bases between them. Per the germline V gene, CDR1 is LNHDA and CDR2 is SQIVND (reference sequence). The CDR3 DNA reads TGTGCCAGTACCGCCCAGGACGGGGTTCGCGGTGGCTACACCTTC. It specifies CASTAQDGVRGGYTF.

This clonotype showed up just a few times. CDR3 DNA sequence: TGTGCCAGCAGCGTTGCGGGGGGGAGCGAGACCCAGTACTTC. Protein product: CASSVAGGSETQYF. J is TRBJ2-5 and V is TRBV9; 9 bases are a match to TRBD2. V lost 2 bases and J lost 5; bases outside the gene matches: 4. The germline V gene has CDR1 SGDLS and CDR2 YYNGEE. The CDR3 length is 14 residues. Using reference TRBV9 and TRBJ2-5 for the parts outside the CDR3, the full variable domain is DSGVTQTPKHLITATGQRVTLRCSPRSGDLSVYWYQQSLDQGLQFLIQYYNGEERAKGNILERFSAQQFPDLHSELNLSSLELGDSALYFCASSVAGGSETQYFGPGTRLLVL.

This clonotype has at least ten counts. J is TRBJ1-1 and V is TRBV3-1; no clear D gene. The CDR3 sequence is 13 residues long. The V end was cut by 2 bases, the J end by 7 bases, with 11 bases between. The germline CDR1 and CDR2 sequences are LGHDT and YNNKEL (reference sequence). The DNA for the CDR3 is TGTGCCAGCAGCCAAACAGCAGTGGATGAAGCTTTCTTT. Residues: CASSQTAVDEAFF.